A single sample gave rise to the 20 T cell receptor beta chains below, sequenced in a study of identical twins. MiXCR was run by TCRdb on the 5' RACE reads, yielding one entry per CDR3 protein. Among 1.5 million or so distinct CDR3 sequences listed, roughly 35% were seen once. Sequencing input: cord blood. The source is a newborn girl in good health.

The chain combines TRBV4-2 with TRBJ2-5; D not certain. This CDR3 is 13 amino acids long. The V end lost 0 bases, the J end lost 11 bases, and 13 bases lay between the germline ends. CDR1 is LGHNA, CDR2 YNFKEQ, per germline. CDR3: CASSQDGFGEQYF. CDR3 DNA: TGTGCCAGCAGCCAAGACGGGTTTGGTGAGCAGTACTTC.

This clonotype was detected only a few times. This chain connects TRBV10-3 to TRBJ2-7; a weak D match, TRBD1 (7 bases). Germline lookup yields CDR1 ENHRY and CDR2 SYGVKD. Trimming stripped 10 bases from V and 2 bases from J, with 18 bases between. This CDR3 has 14 amino acids. CDR3 loop: CATRGDPITYEQYF. DNA for the CDR3: TGTGCCACCAGGGGGGACCCAATAACCTACGAGCAGTACTTC.

This clonotype was seen more than once but under ten times. The V call is TRBV2, the J call TRBJ2-7; TRBD1 agrees at 7 bases. The junction had 9 bases not matched to a gene; V was cut back by 7 bases and J by 0 bases. Germline V gene lookup returns CDR1 SNHLY and CDR2 FYNNEI. The CDR3 loop spans 15 amino acids. CDR3 in DNA: TGTGCCAGCAAATTTGAGGGACAGAGCTCCTACGAGCAGTACTTC. This translates into CASKFEGQSSYEQYF. The entire variable domain, with the rest obtained from reference TRBV2 and TRBJ2-7, is as follows: EPEVTQTPSHQVTQMGQEVILRCVPISNHLYFYWYRQILGQKVEFLVSFYNNEISEKSEIFDDQFSVERPDGSNFTLKIRSTKLEDSAMYFCASKFEGQSSYEQYFGPGTRLTVT.

The chain has TRBV7-2 and TRBJ2-1, with TRBD2 identical over 7 bases. The CDR3 totals 19 residues. The germline gives CDR1 SGHTA, CDR2 FQGNSA. V was pared by 4 bases and J by 8 bases, with 23 bases of the junction left unmatched. The CDR3 region is CASSSAREVRAGSNHEQFF. For the CDR3, the DNA is TGTGCCAGCAGCTCAGCTAGGGAGGTCCGAGCGGGATCAAACCATGAGCAGTTCTTC.

This clonotype was detected many times. The chain joins TRBV4-2 to TRBJ2-7, with a weak D call TRBD2 (6 bases). V was clipped by 1 base and J by 7 bases, with 20 bases between them. CDR3 length equals 16 residues. Germline V gene lookup returns CDR1 LGHNA and CDR2 YNFKEQ. CDR3 amino acids: CASSQAAGGVSNEQYF. The CDR3 DNA reads TGTGCCAGCAGCCAAGCCGCCGGCGGGGTTTCGAATGAGCAGTACTTC.

V is TRBV10-3 and J is TRBJ2-7, with a weak D call TRBD2 (6 bases). Per the germline V gene, CDR1 is ENHRY and CDR2 is SYGVKD. Trimming stripped 8 bases from V and 3 bases from J, with 11 bases between. The CDR3 spans 12 residues. In DNA form, the CDR3 reads TGTGCCATCCGAAGACTAGGCTACGAGCAGTACTTC. Translating gives CAIRRLGYEQYF.

This clonotype has a handful of counts. The genes are TRBV29-1 and TRBJ1-1; TRBD1 matches at 7 bases. V was clipped by 7 bases and J by 6 bases; unmatched bases: 11. Germline V gives CDR1 SQVTM, CDR2 ANQGSEA. This CDR3 is 13 amino acids long. CDR3 region: CSATGEGEAEAFF. CDR3 in DNA: TGCAGCGCCACAGGGGAGGGGGAGGCTGAAGCTTTCTTT.

This clonotype was counted a few times. CDR3 nucleotide sequence: TGTGCCAGCAGTGATGCAAGGGGCTACAATGAGCAGTTCTTC. Translated: CASSDARGYNEQFF. The chain uses TRBV2 and TRBJ2-1, with D maybe TRBD1 (5 bases). V dropped 3 bases and J dropped 3 bases, with 9 bases sitting between them. The CDR3 length is 14 residues. Germline assignment: CDR1 SNHLY and CDR2 FYNNEI.

The chain combines TRBV12-3 or TRBV12-4 with TRBJ2-2, with D possibly TRBD2 on 6 matching bases. The V end lost 3 bases, the J end lost 4 bases, and 12 bases lay between the germline ends. The CDR3 length is 15 residues. CDR3 protein: CASSLGLALTGELFF. CDR3 nucleotides: TGTGCCAGCAGTTTGGGACTTGCTCTCACCGGGGAGCTGTTTTTT.

This clonotype was observed a handful of times. The gene calls are TRBV28 and TRBJ2-6, with a possible D match to TRBD2 (5 bases). CDR3 size: 15 residues. V was cut by 6 bases and J by 0 bases, with 9 bases left in between. CDR1 MDHEN and CDR2 SYDVKM come from the germline V gene. Here the CDR3 DNA reads TGTGCCAGCAGAGTGGGGAGCTCTGGGGCCAACGTCCTGACTTTC. It translates to CASRVGSSGANVLTF.

Remarks on this clonotype: Its ends do not fully match the called genes, so a read error is possible. The chain couples TRBV28 to TRBJ2-3; D unclear. Per germline, CDR1 MDHEN and CDR2 SYDVKM. The CDR3 has 13 residues. The CDR3 loop is CACSPTVAATQYF. The CDR3 bases are TGTGCCTGCAGTCCCACCGTGGCAGCCACGCAGTATTTT.

This clonotype was detected only a few times. This chain connects TRBV4-1 to TRBJ1-5; D not certain. Germline-derived CDR1 and CDR2 are MGHRA and YSYEKL. There are 14 residues in the CDR3. The V end was cut by 0 bases, the J end by 1 base, with 4 bases between. The CDR3 region has the DNA TGCGCCAGCAGCCAAGAGGACAGCAATCAGCCCCAGCATTTT. Protein sequence: CASSQEDSNQPQHF.

This clonotype was seen more than once but under ten times. The rearrangement links TRBV5-1 to TRBJ1-6, with 9 nucleotides matching TRBD1. J gave up 9 bases and V 0 bases, and 4 bases lay outside the gene matches. The CDR3 has 15 residues. Germline loops: CDR1 SGHRS, CDR2 YFSETQ. The CDR3 nucleotides read TGCGCCAGCAGCTTGGAGGTGACAGGGGGTTCACCCCTCCACTTT. Amino acids: CASSLEVTGGSPLHF. Combining the CDR3 with reference TRBV5-1 and TRBJ1-6 gives the whole variable domain KAGVTQTPRYLIKTRGQQVTLSCSPISGHRSVSWYQQTPGQGLQFLFEYFSETQRNKGNFPGRFSGRQFSNSRSEMNVSTLELGDSALYLCASSLEVTGGSPLHFGNGTRLTVT.

This chain joins TRBV5-1 and TRBJ1-4; D might be TRBD1 (6 bases). The ends were cut back, 4 bases at V and 4 bases at J, with 14 bases in the middle. The CDR3 extends over 15 amino acids. Germline CDR1 SGHRS, CDR2 YFSETQ. The CDR3, as DNA: TGCGCCAGCAGCACAGGACAGTCCCTTAATGAAAAACTGTTTTTT. Protein sequence: CASSTGQSLNEKLFF.

The chain couples TRBV7-2 to TRBJ1-2; unclear D gene. Trimming took off 1 base at V and 2 bases at J, with 11 bases between the two ends. Germline-derived CDR1 and CDR2 are SGHTA and FQGNSA. The CDR3 covers 15 residues. The chain's CDR3 is CASSLGPFGNYGYTF. In DNA form, the CDR3 reads TGTGCCAGCAGCTTAGGGCCTTTTGGAAACTATGGCTACACCTTC.

This rearrangement joins TRBV20-1 to TRBJ1-1, with TRBD1 as a possible D gene (5 bases). V lost 6 bases to trimming and J lost 3 bases, with 14 bases between them. Germline V gives CDR1 DFQATT, CDR2 SNEGSKA (reference sequence). The CDR3 length is 13 residues. The CDR3 loop is CSAPMGGDTEAFF. The CDR3 DNA follows: TGCAGTGCACCTATGGGGGGGGACACTGAAGCTTTCTTT.

The sample holds many counts of this clonotype. V and J are TRBV21-1 and TRBJ1-2; TRBD1, the table's D call, was not compared with the DNA. TRBV21-1 is described as a pseudogene. The CDR3 covers 15 residues. DNA for the CDR3: TGTGCCAGGAGCTCAACCGGGCCGCTGAACTATGGCTACACCTTC. It codes for CARSSTGPLNYGYTF.

The chain has TRBV3-1 and TRBJ2-1; 9 bases agree with TRBD1. The CDR3 spans 15 residues. Trimming removed 3 bases from V and 7 bases from J; junction bases left unmatched: 7. Germline V gene data show CDR1 as LGHDT and CDR2 as YNNKEL (reference sequence). CDR3 nucleotide sequence: TGTGCCAGCAGCCAGTATGGGACAGGGAGGAATGAGCAGTTCTTC. It specifies CASSQYGTGRNEQFF.

The CDR3 protein is CSASFPLAAQETQYF. The CDR3 coding sequence is TGCAGTGCTAGTTTTCCCCTAGCGGCCCAAGAGACCCAGTACTTC. The chain links TRBV20-1 to TRBJ2-5, with TRBD2 matching 7 bases. CDR3 size: 15 residues. Trimming at V came to 3 bases and at J to 1 base, leaving 8 bases not matched to a gene. Germline CDR1 is DFQATT and CDR2 is SNEGSKA (reference sequence).

This clonotype was seen a few times. The chain combines TRBV9 with TRBJ2-1; D is unresolved. The length of the CDR3 is 15 residues. CDR1 and CDR2 from the germline V gene are SGDLS and YYNGEE. V lost 3 bases and J 0 bases, leaving 10 bases between the germline ends. Here the CDR3 DNA reads TGTGCCAGCAGCGCACTGCCCATCTCCTACAATGAGCAGTTCTTC. This gives the protein CASSALPISYNEQFF.